The text below deals with one TCR beta chain. This clone's antigen is unknown. Per-base quality was not reported, and no clone a single base away is much larger than it. The library was obtained by the immunoSEQ multiplex PCR assay. Turning to the authors' computational methods: A statistical classification framework was developed to diagnose cytomegalovirus status using the catalog of TCR beta chain sequences. The table comes from immuneACCESS by way of TCRdb, which keeps in-frame sequences with V and J called. Part of the clones is missing from these tables; in studies checked, under half for an unresolved V gene and the rest for unknown reasons. The DNA gave D and trimming, while V, J and clone size come from that table. Here the sample has 85,000 to 130,000 clones; about 88% occur a single time. The ten largest make up about 1.8% of the sample. V is trimmed back by 5 bases and J by 1 base, and the junction contains 15 bases that no gene match accounts for. The CDR3 covers 18 residues, taking in both the cysteine and the phenylalanine. Only the CDR3 DNA stays, 54 bases, in frame from base 1. CDR1 and CDR2, looked up from the germline V gene, are SGHVS and FNYEAQ.

Separate from the approximately 670-subject first cohort, the validation cohort of roughly 130 subjects was the group to which the donors belonged. The data are from a study of cytomegalovirus exposure and HLA in healthy donors (TCRdb year 2017). With respect to the entire study: A later analysis indicated that the 120 validation repertoires were generated on the platform also employed for the approximately 670 repertoires of the first cohort. The study aimed to test whether signatures of past pathogen exposure could be identified by cataloging public T cell receptors. In addition to the first cohort of 650 to 750 subjects, a separate validation cohort of 130 or so different subjects was used. To predict cytomegalovirus infection status, the study combined high-throughput TCR immunosequencing, statistical association of individual TCRs with disease status, and machine learning.

What the study reported, not specific to this receptor: While some public TCRs were present in many individuals, most TCR sequences turned up only very rarely across donors. According to the authors, the approach could potentially be generalized to other disease states and immunological phenotypes. In vitro tests confirmed that three of the cytomegalovirus-associated TCR beta chains recognize cytomegalovirus antigens. In both the original and validation cohorts, the classifier was reported to diagnose cytomegalovirus status with high specificity and sensitivity. A later analysis lacked HLA typing for the validation cohort, so it scored co-occurrence in that cohort across all 120 or so repertoires. In a later analysis, TCRs clustered in the first cohort were found to also tend to co-occur in the roughly 130 validation repertoires, with around 94% of cluster scores above 0. The study gave a list of under 200 TCR beta chains associated with cytomegalovirus.

The TCR was taken from a woman aged 18-35 years in good health and CMV-seropositive. The chain joins TRBV7-6 to TRBJ1-1; TRBD1 matches 8 bases in the middle. Sequencing input: PBMCs. The DNA sequence follows: TGTGCCAGCAGCCTTATTCCAGGGGGCGCCGGTCAGAACACTGAAGCTTTCTTT. Its protein product is CASSLIPGGAGQNTEAFF.